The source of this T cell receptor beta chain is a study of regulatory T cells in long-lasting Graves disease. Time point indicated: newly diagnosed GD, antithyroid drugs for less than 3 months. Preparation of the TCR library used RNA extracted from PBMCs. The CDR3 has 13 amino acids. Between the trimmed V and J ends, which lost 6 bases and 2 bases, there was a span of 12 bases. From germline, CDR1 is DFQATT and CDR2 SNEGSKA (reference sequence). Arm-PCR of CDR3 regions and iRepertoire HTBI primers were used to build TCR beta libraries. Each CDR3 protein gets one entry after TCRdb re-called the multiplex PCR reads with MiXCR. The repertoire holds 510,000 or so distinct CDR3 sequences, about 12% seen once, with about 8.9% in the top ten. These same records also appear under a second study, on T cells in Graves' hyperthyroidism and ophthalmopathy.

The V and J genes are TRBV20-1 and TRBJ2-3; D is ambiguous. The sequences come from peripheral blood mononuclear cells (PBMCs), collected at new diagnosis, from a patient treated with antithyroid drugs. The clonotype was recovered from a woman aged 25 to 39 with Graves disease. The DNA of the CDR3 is TGCAGTGCAAACCCTAGGGTCACAGATACGCAGTATTTT. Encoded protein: CSANPRVTDTQYF.